This TCR beta chain derives from a study of CD8 T cells in ankylosing spondylitis (dated by TCRdb to the late 2010s). General notes on the study: T cell receptor beta repertoires were profiled in healthy donors and ankylosing spondylitis patients so that disease-linked TCR variants could be found. In total, the full study cohort was made up of some 100 healthy donors and 25 ankylosing spondylitis patients. Peripheral blood was sampled, and synovial fluid was additionally collected from ankylosing spondylitis patients. The study at large found these results: A TCR beta motif made up of several highly homologous amino acid variants appeared to be characteristic of blood from ankylosing spondylitis patients. Some motif variants were previously reported in synovial fluid and blood of reactive arthritis patients, suggesting common disease-initiation mechanisms. A CD8+ phenotype was shown by the disease-linked clones, which were found at relatively low frequencies in peripheral blood. The disease-linked clones were reported to be significantly enriched in matched synovial fluid samples from ankylosing spondylitis patients.

Including cysteine and phenylalanine, the CDR3 has 13 amino acids. Only CDR3 DNA is held: 39 bases, read in frame from base 1. From the germline V gene, CDR1 is SGHRS and CDR2 is YFSETQ. V loses 0 bases of germline sequence and J loses 3 bases, and the interval between the two ends is 7 bases. This clonotype was found many times. Its antigen has not been determined. Base qualities are missing; no much larger clone stands one base away. Data came from an Illumina HiSeq 2500. TCR beta libraries were prepared by quantitative 5'-RACE with molecular barcodes. As for how the authors treated the data: A new computational method, built on a probabilistic model of VDJ rearrangement, was used to identify disease-linked TCR variants. TCRdb ran its own pipeline on the public reads, namely fastp trimming at Q25 and MiXCR clone calling, and kept in-frame beta chains. Identical CDR3 proteins give one entry, which carries the most common genes and DNA. Here the V and J calls rest on TCRdb's processing, not on the authors' analysis. For this sample the table gives 200,000 to 300,000 distinct CDR3 sequences, of which about 10% were detected only once. The ten largest make up roughly 6.8% of the sample.

The TCR originated in a male donor with ankylosing spondylitis or in good health (not recorded which). What was sequenced was blood, either unsorted or a sorted T cell fraction (not recorded which). The rearrangement combines TRBV5-1 with TRBJ2-7, with no confident D gene call. The CDR3 is CASSLVPFYEQYF. In nucleotide form, the sequence is TGCGCCAGCAGCTTGGTTCCGTTCTACGAGCAGTACTTC.